Below, 28 T cell receptor beta chains from the same sample are listed, as sequenced in a study of shared clonotypes between healthy human individuals. The data were produced by immunoSEQ multiplex PCR, yet TCRdb's version contains in-frame clones alone and is incomplete. There are fewer than 130,000 clones in the sample; approximately 65% occur only once, and around 26% lies in the top ten. Sequenced sample: memory CD8+ T cells sorted from blood. The subset here: CD45RO+ cells pooled with CCR7-negative TemRA cells. These receptors were collected from a woman between 25 and 40 years old in good health.

V usage is TRBV2 and J usage is TRBJ2-5; TRBD2 might be the D (6 bases). CDR3 size: 15 residues. Germline CDR1 and CDR2: SNHLY and FYNNEI. The V end was cut by 2 bases, the J end by 1 base, with 11 bases between. The CDR3 reads CASSERLARQETQYF. The CDR3 DNA reads TGTGCCAGCAGTGAACGGCTAGCGCGCCAAGAGACCCAGTACTTC.

The chain couples TRBV13 to TRBJ1-2; 7 bases match TRBD1. V trimming: 6 bases; J trimming: 4 bases; junction bases outside the gene matches: 5. Germline CDR1 PRHDT, CDR2 FYEKMQ (reference sequence). The CDR3 is made up of 13 amino acids. The CDR3 nucleotides read TGTGCCAGCAGTAAACAGGGGACCTATGGCTACACCTTC. Protein: CASSKQGTYGYTF.

The chain has TRBV25-1 and TRBJ2-7; D gene ambiguous. Germline CDR1 MGHDK, CDR2 SYGVNS. The CDR3 has 11 residues. V shed 5 bases and J shed 2 bases, with 4 bases lying between them. The CDR3 nucleotides read TGTGCCAGCAGTTCCCCCTACGAGCAGTACTTC. It specifies CASSSPYEQYF.

This clone appeared once. This chain links TRBV19 with TRBJ2-3; 7 bases line up with TRBD2. CDR1 and CDR2 from the germline V gene are LNHDA and SQIVND (reference sequence). CDR3 length: 16 residues. V lost 7 bases and J lost 7; bases outside the gene matches: 17. CDR3 loop: CASTESGRALLNTQYF. CDR3 nucleotide sequence: TGTGCCAGTACTGAATCTGGGAGGGCCCTACTTAATACGCAGTATTTT.

This clone was seen a single time. V gene TRBV6-1 combines with J gene TRBJ2-1, with a tentative D call TRBD1 (6 bases). Trimming stripped 2 bases from V and 0 bases from J, with 11 bases between. The CDR3 length is 16 residues. From germline, CDR1 is MNHNS and CDR2 SASEGT. CDR3 sequence (DNA): TGTGCCAGCAGTGAAAGAGGGGGATCCTCCTACAATGAGCAGTTCTTC. It translates to CASSERGGSSYNEQFF.

This clone was recorded a few times. The V and J genes are TRBV27 and TRBJ2-7; 11 bases match TRBD2. V gave up 4 bases and J gave up 3 bases; unmatched junction bases: 8. The CDR3 sequence is 16 residues long. Germline lookup yields CDR1 MNHEY and CDR2 SMNVEV (reference sequence). The CDR3: CASSSLAGGPDYEQYF. CDR3 DNA: TGTGCCAGCAGTTCCTTAGCGGGAGGGCCCGACTACGAGCAGTACTTC.

This clone has a count of ten or more. The chain employs TRBV28 and TRBJ2-7; 7 bases are a match to TRBD1. The CDR3 is 15 amino acids. The germline gives CDR1 MDHEN, CDR2 SYDVKM. The trim removed 5 bases at V and 3 bases at J, leaving 10 bases unmatched. The DNA of the CDR3 is TGTGCCAGCAGTCAGCGGCGGACAGGACTCTACGAGCAGTACTTC. Its translation: CASSQRRTGLYEQYF.

There are a few counts of this clone. A much bigger clone sits one base away, suggesting this may be a read error. This sample includes further DNA sequences coding for the same CDR3. This chain joins TRBV9 and TRBJ2-3; TRBD1 or TRBD2 may be the D gene (5 bases each). This CDR3 is built from 14 residues. Trimming removed 0 bases from V and 4 bases from J, with 9 bases in between. Germline CDR1 and CDR2: SGDLS and YYNGEE. In DNA form, the CDR3 reads TGTGCCAGCAGCGTAGGGGGCGGGTCAGATACGCAGTATTTT. This encodes CASSVGGGSDTQYF.

This clone was seen just once. In the same sample, other DNA sequences code for this CDR3. The chain has TRBV4-1 and TRBJ2-7; D is ambiguous. This CDR3 is 14 amino acids long. Looked up from germline, CDR1 is MGHRA and CDR2 is YSYEKL. V was pared by 3 bases and J by 0 bases, with 9 bases between. CDR3 bases: TGCGCCAGCAGCCACCCTGGACCCTCCTACGAGCAGTACTTC. Protein sequence: CASSHPGPSYEQYF.

The rearrangement uses TRBV9 and TRBJ1-2; 7 nucleotides align to TRBD1. The germline V gene encodes CDR1 SGDLS and CDR2 YYNGEE. This CDR3 spans 18 amino acids. Losses at the gene ends were 0 bases for V and 8 bases for J; bases not matched to a gene: 19. The DNA of the CDR3 is TGTGCCAGCAGCGTAGCGAGACCGGGACAGCTAAGTTATGGCGGCTACACCTTC. This gives the protein CASSVARPGQLSYGGYTF. The full variable domain, rest sourced from reference TRBV9 and TRBJ1-2, is DSGVTQTPKHLITATGQRVTLRCSPRSGDLSVYWYQQSLDQGLQFLIQYYNGEERAKGNILERFSAQQFPDLHSELNLSSLELGDSALYFCASSVARPGQLSYGGYTFGSGTRLTVV.

The chain uses TRBV27 and TRBJ2-1; D is possibly TRBD1 (8 bases). From germline, CDR1 is MNHEY and CDR2 SMNVEV (reference sequence). V gave up 4 bases and J gave up 4 bases, with 14 bases separating them. The CDR3 sequence is 15 residues long. CDR3 sequence (DNA): TGTGCCAGCAGTTCCACAGGGGGGGTGTACAATGAGCAGTTCTTC. Amino acid sequence: CASSSTGGVYNEQFF.

This clone was detected ten times or more. The chain is built from TRBV27 and TRBJ1-1; D might be TRBD1 (6 bases). The CDR3 is made up of 14 amino acids. Germline V CDR1 and CDR2: MNHEY, SMNVEV (reference sequence). The V gene lost 6 bases and the J gene lost 7 bases, with 18 bases spanning the gap. The CDR3 nucleotides are TGTGCCAGCAGATCCAACAGGGAACCTTTTGAAGCTTTCTTT. This translates into CASRSNREPFEAFF.

The chain carries TRBV2 and TRBJ2-7, with a weak D call TRBD1 (5 bases). Looked up from germline, CDR1 is SNHLY and CDR2 is FYNNEI. The CDR3 contains 14 residues. V gave up 8 bases and J gave up 0 bases, with 14 bases separating them. This chain's CDR3 is CASRTGWVSYEQYF. The CDR3 DNA follows: TGTGCCAGCCGAACAGGATGGGTCTCCTACGAGCAGTACTTC.

The chain carries TRBV25-1 and TRBJ2-1; D not resolved. Germline V CDR1 and CDR2: MGHDK, SYGVNS. Trimming shortened V by 7 bases and J by 8 bases, and 15 bases separated the two germline ends. CDR3 length: 13 amino acids. CDR3: CASKSLKGYEQFF. In DNA, the CDR3 is TGTGCCAGCAAATCGCTAAAGGGCTATGAGCAGTTCTTC.

This rearrangement joins TRBV28 to TRBJ1-3; D perhaps matches TRBD1 (5 bases). CDR3 length: 14 residues. Between the trimmed V and J ends, which lost 6 bases and 4 bases, there was a span of 13 bases. Germline V gene data show CDR1 as MDHEN and CDR2 as SYDVKM. CDR3 in amino acids: CASRRQNFGNTIYF. In DNA form, the CDR3 reads TGTGCCAGCAGACGACAGAACTTCGGAAACACCATATATTTT. Complete variable domain (other parts from reference TRBV28 and TRBJ1-3): DVKVTQSSRYLVKRTGEKVFLECVQDMDHENMFWYRQDPGLGLRLIYFSYDVKMKEKGDIPEGYSVSREKKERFSLILESASTNQTSMYLCASRRQNFGNTIYFGEGSWLTVV.

CDR3 nucleotides: TGTGCCAGCAGCCCTGGGCGTAATACGGAGTGTGCTGGAAACACCATATATTTT. Its protein is CASSPGRNTECAGNTIYF. This chain links TRBV14 with TRBJ1-3; D gene unclear. V gave up 4 bases and J gave up 2 bases, with 21 bases separating them. The CDR3 runs 18 residues. Germline V lookup: CDR1 SGHDN, CDR2 FVKESK.

V gene TRBV5-1 combines with J gene TRBJ2-5, with a possible D match to TRBD2 (6 bases). The length of the CDR3 is 16 residues. Germline V gene sequence: CDR1 SGHRS, CDR2 YFSETQ. Trimming took off 1 base at V and 4 bases at J, with 17 bases between the two ends. As DNA, the CDR3 is TGCGCCAGCAGCTTGTTTATTGGGGGGTTCGGAGAGACCCAGTACTTC. This translates into CASSLFIGGFGETQYF.

The gene calls are TRBV11-2 and TRBJ2-3; TRBD2 matches 10 bases. The CDR3 covers 17 residues. Per germline, CDR1 SGHAT and CDR2 FQNNGV. With 5 bases clipped from V and 1 base from J, the junction kept 9 bases outside the gene matches. The CDR3 loop is CASSPRGLAGGTDTQYF. DNA of the CDR3: TGTGCCAGCAGCCCACGGGGTCTAGCGGGGGGCACAGATACGCAGTATTTT.

This clone occurred a few times. V usage is TRBV11-2 and J usage is TRBJ2-7; D is perhaps TRBD1 (6 bases). The V gene lost 9 bases and the J gene lost 2 bases, with 11 bases spanning the gap. Germline V gives CDR1 SGHAT, CDR2 FQNNGV. CDR3 length: 12 residues. The CDR3: CASTGSAYEQYF. CDR3 sequence (DNA): TGTGCCAGTACAGGGTCGGCCTACGAGCAGTACTTC.

The V call is TRBV19, the J call TRBJ1-5; a weak D match, TRBD1 (6 bases). Per germline, CDR1 LNHDA and CDR2 SQIVND (reference sequence). The CDR3 covers 14 residues. The V and J ends lost 8 bases and 5 bases respectively, with 16 bases between them. This chain's CDR3 is CASAEGTGYQPQHF. The CDR3 nucleotides read TGTGCCAGTGCCGAGGGCACAGGGTATCAGCCCCAGCATTTT.

The V call is TRBV29-1, the J call TRBJ2-7; possibly TRBD1 for D (5 bases). Between the trimmed V and J ends, which lost 5 bases and 5 bases, there was a span of 16 bases. This CDR3 has 13 residues. Germline V gene sequence: CDR1 SQVTM, CDR2 ANQGSEA. In DNA form, the CDR3 reads TGCAGCGTTCGAGTAAGGGGCCGCGACGAGCAGTACTTC. Amino acid sequence: CSVRVRGRDEQYF.

The chain carries TRBV10-3 and TRBJ1-1, with 7 bases identical to TRBD1. The CDR3 has 13 residues. The germline gives CDR1 ENHRY, CDR2 SYGVKD. Losses at the gene ends were 5 bases for V and 4 bases for J; bases not matched to a gene: 4. The CDR3: CAISLTGPTEAFF. CDR3 bases: TGTGCCATCAGTTTGACAGGGCCCACTGAAGCTTTCTTT.

This clone has at least ten counts. A much larger clone differs from this one at a single base, so this may be a read error. Other DNA sequences of this sample code for an identical CDR3. This chain links TRBV9 with TRBJ2-2; D is tentatively TRBD1 or TRBD2 (5 bases each). The CDR3 has 13 residues. Trimming took off 0 bases at V and 5 bases at J, with 5 bases between the two ends. The germline gives CDR1 SGDLS, CDR2 YYNGEE. CDR3 amino acids: CASSVGGTGELFF. DNA of the CDR3: TGTGCCAGCAGCGTAGGGGGGACCGGGGAGCTGTTTTTT.

This clone was recorded once. CDR3 amino acids: CSGTTYEQYF. CDR3 sequence (DNA): TGCAGTGGGACGACCTACGAGCAGTACTTC. The V call is TRBV20-1, the J call TRBJ2-7; D unresolved. V lost 7 bases to trimming and J lost 2 bases, with 6 bases between them. Germline lookup yields CDR1 DFQATT and CDR2 SNEGSKA (reference sequence). The CDR3 contains 10 residues.

This rearrangement joins TRBV5-4 to TRBJ2-7; 9 positions agree with TRBD1. V lost 4 bases, J lost 3 bases, and 8 bases stayed unmatched. Germline values: CDR1 SGHNT, CDR2 YYREEE (reference sequence). CDR3 size: 15 residues. The CDR3 loop reads CASSPGDRVNYEQYF. DNA for the CDR3: TGTGCCAGCAGCCCGGGGGACAGGGTTAACTACGAGCAGTACTTC. The variable domain in full, completed from reference TRBV5-4 and TRBJ2-7, reads ETGVTQSPTHLIKTRGQQVTLRCSSQSGHNTVSWYQQALGQGPQFIFQYYREEENGRGNFPPRFSGLQFPNYSSELNVNALELDDSALYLCASSPGDRVNYEQYFGPGTRLTVT.

This chain joins TRBV27 and TRBJ2-1, with TRBD2 matching 11 bases. Germline CDR1 is MNHEY and CDR2 is SMNVEV (reference sequence). This CDR3 has 15 amino acids. Losses at the gene ends were 4 bases for V and 4 bases for J; bases not matched to a gene: 3. CDR3 nucleotide sequence: TGTGCCAGCAGTTCGGGGACTAGCGGTTACAATGAGCAGTTCTTC. This encodes CASSSGTSGYNEQFF.

This clone was counted a few times. The genes are TRBV4-2 and TRBJ2-3, with TRBD2 matching 10 bases. The CDR3 loop spans 22 amino acids. The V and J ends lost 1 base and 0 bases, in that order; junction bases with no gene match: 19. Germline CDR1 is LGHNA and CDR2 is YNFKEQ. The CDR3 nucleotides read TGTGCCAGCAGCCAAGGAGGCGGGGCTAGCGGGAGTGAAAGTTATAGCACAGATACGCAGTATTTT. Encoded protein: CASSQGGGASGSESYSTDTQYF.

The gene calls are TRBV19 and TRBJ1-4, with D perhaps matching TRBD1 (5 bases). Germline CDR1 reads LNHDA; CDR2 reads SQIVND (reference sequence). The CDR3 contains 13 residues. The V end was cut by 10 bases, the J end by 7 bases, with 16 bases between. The CDR3 DNA sequence: TGTGCCACCCGGGACTTCGTCGGTGAAAAACTGTTTTTT. It yields the protein CATRDFVGEKLFF.